This T cell receptor beta chain was recorded in a study of cytomegalovirus exposure and HLA in healthy donors. The study ran its PCR with 60 Vbeta and 13 Jbeta primers. This table comes from immunoSEQ multiplex PCR, and its TCRdb copy is limited to in-frame clones, with some not included. The sample lists about 210,000 clones, 70% to 90% occurring once. This clone was recorded only once. This CDR3 is 15 amino acids long. The germline gives CDR1 MNHNS, CDR2 SASEGT. V lost 0 bases, J lost 4 bases, and 10 bases lay in between. The chain joins TRBV6-1 to TRBJ2-1; possibly TRBD2 for D (5 bases). The specimen sequenced was PBMCs. The clonotype originates from a girl aged 2 to 10 in good health and CMV-seronegative. CDR3 sequence: CASSEAGAEYNEQFF. As DNA, the CDR3 is TGTGCCAGCAGTGAAGCAGGAGCGGAATACAATGAGCAGTTCTTC.